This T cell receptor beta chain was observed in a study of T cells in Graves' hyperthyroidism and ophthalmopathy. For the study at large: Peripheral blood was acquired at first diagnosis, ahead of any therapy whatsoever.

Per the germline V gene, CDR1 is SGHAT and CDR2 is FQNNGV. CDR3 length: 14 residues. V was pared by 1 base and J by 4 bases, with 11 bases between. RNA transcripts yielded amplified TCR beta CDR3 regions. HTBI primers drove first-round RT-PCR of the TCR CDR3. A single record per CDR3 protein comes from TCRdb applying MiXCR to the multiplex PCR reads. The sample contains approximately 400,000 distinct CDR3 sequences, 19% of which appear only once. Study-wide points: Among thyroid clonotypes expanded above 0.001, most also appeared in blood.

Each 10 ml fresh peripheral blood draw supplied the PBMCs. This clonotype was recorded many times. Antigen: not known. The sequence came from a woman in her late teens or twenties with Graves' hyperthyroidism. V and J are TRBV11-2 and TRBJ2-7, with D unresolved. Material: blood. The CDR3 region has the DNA TGTGCCAGCAGCTTAGCGGTGAGAAAATACGAGCAGTACTTC. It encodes CASSLAVRKYEQYF.